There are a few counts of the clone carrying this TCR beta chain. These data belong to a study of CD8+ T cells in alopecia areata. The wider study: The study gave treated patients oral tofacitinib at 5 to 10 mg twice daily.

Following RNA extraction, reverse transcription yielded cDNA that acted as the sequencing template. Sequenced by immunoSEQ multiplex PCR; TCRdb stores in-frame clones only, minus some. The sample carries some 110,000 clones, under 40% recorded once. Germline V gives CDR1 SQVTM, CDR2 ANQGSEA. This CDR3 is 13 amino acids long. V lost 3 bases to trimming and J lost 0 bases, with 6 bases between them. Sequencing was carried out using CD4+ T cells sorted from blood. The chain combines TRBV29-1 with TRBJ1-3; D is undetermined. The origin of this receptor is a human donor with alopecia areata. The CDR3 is CSVDTDSGNTIYF. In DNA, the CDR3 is TGCAGCGTTGACACAGACTCTGGAAACACCATATATTTT.